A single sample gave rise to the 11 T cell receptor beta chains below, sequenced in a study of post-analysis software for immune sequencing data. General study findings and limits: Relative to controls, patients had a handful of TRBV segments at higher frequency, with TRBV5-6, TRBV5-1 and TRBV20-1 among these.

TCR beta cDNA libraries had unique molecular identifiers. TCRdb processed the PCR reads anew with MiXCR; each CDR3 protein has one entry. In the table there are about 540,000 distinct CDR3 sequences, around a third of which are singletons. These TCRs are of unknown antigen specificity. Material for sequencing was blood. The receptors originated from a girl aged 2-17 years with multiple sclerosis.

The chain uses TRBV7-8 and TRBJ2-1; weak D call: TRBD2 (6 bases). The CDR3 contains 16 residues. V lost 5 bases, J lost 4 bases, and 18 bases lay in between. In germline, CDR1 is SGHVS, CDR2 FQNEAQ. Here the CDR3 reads CASSPREVLDYNEQFF. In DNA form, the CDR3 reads TGTGCCAGCAGCCCTAGGGAGGTACTAGATTACAATGAGCAGTTCTTC.

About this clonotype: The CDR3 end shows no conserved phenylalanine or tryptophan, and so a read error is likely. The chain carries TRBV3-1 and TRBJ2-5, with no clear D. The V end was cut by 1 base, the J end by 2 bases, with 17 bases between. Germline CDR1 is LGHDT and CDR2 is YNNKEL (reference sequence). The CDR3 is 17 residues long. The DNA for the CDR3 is TGTGCCAGCAGCCAAGCAATGCCAGGCGGCGGTCAAGAGACCCAGTACTGC. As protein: CASSQAMPGGGQETQYC.

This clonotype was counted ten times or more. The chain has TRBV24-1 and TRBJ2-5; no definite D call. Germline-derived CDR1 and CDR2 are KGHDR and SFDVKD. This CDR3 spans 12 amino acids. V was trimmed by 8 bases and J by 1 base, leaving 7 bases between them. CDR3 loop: CATTLAQETQYF. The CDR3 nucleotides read TGTGCCACCACCCTCGCCCAAGAGACCCAGTACTTC.

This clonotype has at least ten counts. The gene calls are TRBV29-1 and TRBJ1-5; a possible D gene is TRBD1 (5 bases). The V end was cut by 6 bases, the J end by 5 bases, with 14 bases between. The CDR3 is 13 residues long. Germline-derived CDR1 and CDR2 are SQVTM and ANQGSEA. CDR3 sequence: CSVATGSHQPQHF. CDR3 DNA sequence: TGCAGCGTGGCAACAGGTTCTCATCAGCCCCAGCATTTT.

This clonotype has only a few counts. CDR3 in amino acids: CASSELRGVGYTF. The CDR3 nucleotides are TGTGCCAGCAGTGAACTTCGAGGGGTTGGCTACACCTTC. The rearrangement uses TRBV6-1 and TRBJ1-2, with D possibly matching TRBD1 (5 bases). Per the germline V gene, CDR1 is MNHNS and CDR2 is SASEGT. This CDR3 has 13 amino acids. V was clipped by 2 bases and J by 7 bases, with 11 bases between them.

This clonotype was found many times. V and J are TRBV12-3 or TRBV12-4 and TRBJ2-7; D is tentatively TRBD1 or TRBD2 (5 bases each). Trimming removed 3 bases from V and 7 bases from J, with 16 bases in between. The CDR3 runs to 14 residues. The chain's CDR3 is CASSFPGRGWEQYF. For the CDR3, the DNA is TGTGCCAGCAGTTTCCCGGGACGGGGATGGGAGCAGTACTTC.

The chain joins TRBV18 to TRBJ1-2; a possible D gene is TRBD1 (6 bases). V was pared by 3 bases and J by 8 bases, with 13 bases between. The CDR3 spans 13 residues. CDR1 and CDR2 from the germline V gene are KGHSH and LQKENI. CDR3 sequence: CASSPRTGSGYTF. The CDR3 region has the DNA TGTGCCAGCTCACCTCGAACAGGGAGCGGCTACACCTTC.

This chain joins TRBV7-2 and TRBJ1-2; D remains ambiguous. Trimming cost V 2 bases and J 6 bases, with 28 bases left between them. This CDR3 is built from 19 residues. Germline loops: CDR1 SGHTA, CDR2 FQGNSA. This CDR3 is CASSLMVSPFQSKAHGYTF. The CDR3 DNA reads TGTGCCAGCAGCTTAATGGTTTCCCCCTTTCAAAGTAAAGCTCATGGCTACACCTTC.

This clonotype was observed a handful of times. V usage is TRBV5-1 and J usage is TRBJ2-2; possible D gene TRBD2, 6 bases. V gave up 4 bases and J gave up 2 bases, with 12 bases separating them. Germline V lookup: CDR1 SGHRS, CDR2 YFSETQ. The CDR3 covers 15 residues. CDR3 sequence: CASSRGTVNTGELFF. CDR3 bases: TGCGCCAGCAGCCGCGGGACGGTTAACACCGGGGAGCTGTTTTTT.

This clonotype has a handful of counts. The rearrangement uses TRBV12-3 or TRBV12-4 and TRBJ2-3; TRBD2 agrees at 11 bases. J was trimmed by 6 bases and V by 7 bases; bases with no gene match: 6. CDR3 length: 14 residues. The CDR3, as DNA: TGTGCCAGCACCGCGACTAGCGGGGTGGATACGCAGTATTTT. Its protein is CASTATSGVDTQYF.

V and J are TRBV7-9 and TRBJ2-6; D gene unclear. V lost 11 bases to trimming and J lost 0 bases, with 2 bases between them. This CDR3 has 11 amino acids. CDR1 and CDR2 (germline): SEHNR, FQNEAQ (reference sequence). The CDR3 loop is CAGSGANVLTF. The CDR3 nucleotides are TGTGCCGGCTCTGGGGCCAACGTCCTGACTTTC. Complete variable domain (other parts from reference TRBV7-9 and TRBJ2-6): DTGVSQNPRHKITKRGQNVTFRCDPISEHNRLYWYRQTLGQGPEFLTYFQNEAQLEKSRLLSDRFSAERPKGSFSTLEIQRTEQGDSAMYLCAGSGANVLTFGAGSRLTVL.